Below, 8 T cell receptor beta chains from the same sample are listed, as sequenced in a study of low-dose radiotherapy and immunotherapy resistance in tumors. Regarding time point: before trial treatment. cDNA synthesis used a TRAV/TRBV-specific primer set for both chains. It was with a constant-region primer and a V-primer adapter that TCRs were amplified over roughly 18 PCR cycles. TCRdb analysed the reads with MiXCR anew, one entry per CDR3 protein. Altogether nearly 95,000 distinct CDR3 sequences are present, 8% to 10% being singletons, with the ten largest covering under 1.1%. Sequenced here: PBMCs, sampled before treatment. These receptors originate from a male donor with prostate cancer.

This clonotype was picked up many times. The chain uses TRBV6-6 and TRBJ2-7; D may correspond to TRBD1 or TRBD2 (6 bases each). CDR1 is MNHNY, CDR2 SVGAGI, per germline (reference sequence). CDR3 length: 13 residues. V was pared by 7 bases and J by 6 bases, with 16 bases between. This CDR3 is CASTKVGGSEQYF. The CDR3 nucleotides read TGTGCCAGCACAAAGGTAGGGGGGAGCGAGCAGTACTTC.

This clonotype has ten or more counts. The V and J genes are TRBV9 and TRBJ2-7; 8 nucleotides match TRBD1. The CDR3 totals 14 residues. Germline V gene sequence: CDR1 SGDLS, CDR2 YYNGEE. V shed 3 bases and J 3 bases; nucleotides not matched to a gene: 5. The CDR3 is CASSGGTGGYEQYF. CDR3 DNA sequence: TGTGCCAGCAGCGGGGGGACAGGAGGCTACGAGCAGTACTTC.

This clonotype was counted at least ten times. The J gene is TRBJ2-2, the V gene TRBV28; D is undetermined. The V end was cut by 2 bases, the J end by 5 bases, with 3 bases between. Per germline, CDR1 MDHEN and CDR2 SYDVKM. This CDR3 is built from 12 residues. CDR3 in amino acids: CASSLITGELFF. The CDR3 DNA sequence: TGTGCCAGCAGTTTAATAACCGGGGAGCTGTTTTTT.

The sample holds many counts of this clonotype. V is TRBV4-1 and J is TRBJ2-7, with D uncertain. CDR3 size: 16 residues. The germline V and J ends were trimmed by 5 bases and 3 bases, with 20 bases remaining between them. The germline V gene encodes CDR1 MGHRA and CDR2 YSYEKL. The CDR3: CASSDTGVGGDYEQYF. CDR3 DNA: TGCGCCAGCAGCGATACCGGTGTTGGCGGCGACTACGAGCAGTACTTC.

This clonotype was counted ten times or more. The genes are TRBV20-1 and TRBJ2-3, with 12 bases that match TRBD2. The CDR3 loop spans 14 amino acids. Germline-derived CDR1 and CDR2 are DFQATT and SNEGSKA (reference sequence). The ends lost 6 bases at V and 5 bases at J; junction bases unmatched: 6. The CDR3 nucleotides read TGCAGTGCCTCACCGGGACTAGCGGGAGATACGCAGTATTTT. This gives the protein CSASPGLAGDTQYF.

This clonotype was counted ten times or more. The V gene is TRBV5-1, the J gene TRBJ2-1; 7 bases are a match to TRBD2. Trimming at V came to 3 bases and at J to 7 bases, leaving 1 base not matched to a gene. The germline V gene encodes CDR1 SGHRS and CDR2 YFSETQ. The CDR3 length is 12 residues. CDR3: CASSSGLNEQFF. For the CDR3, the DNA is TGCGCCAGCAGCTCGGGACTAAATGAGCAGTTCTTC.

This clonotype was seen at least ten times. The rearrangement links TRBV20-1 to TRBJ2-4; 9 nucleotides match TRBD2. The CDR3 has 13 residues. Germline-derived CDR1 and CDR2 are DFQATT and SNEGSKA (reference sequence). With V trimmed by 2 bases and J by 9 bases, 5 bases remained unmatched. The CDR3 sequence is CSARLAGSSIQYF. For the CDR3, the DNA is TGCAGTGCTAGACTAGCGGGATCAAGCATTCAGTACTTC.

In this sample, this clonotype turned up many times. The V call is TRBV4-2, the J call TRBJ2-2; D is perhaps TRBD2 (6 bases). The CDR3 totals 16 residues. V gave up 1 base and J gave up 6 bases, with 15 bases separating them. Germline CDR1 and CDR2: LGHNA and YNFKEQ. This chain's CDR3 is CASSQVTGEAPGELFF. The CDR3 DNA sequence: TGTGCCAGCAGCCAAGTTACGGGAGAGGCACCCGGGGAGCTGTTTTTT.